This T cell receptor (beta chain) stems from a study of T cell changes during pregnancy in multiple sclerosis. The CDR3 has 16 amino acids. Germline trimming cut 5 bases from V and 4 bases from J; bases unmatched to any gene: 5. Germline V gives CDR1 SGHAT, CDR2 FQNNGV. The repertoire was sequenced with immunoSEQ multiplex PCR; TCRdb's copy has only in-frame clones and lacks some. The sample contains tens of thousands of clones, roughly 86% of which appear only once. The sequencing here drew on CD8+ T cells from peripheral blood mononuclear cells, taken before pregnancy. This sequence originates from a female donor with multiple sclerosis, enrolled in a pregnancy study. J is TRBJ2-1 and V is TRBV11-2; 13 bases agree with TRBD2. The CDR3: CASSRGGLAGYNEQFF. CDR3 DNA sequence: TGTGCCAGCAGCCGCGGGGGACTAGCGGGGTACAATGAGCAGTTCTTC.